This T cell receptor (beta chain) stems from a study of blood T cells in healthy people across ages. General study results and limits: Researchers deemed the diversity estimates from one million T cells underestimates.

Germline V gene sequence: CDR1 SGHTA, CDR2 FQGTGA. CDR3 size: 18 residues. J lost 6 bases, V lost 5 bases, and 17 bases had no gene match. It was with a sample-barcoded 5' primer and a J-beta primer mix that a second PCR of roughly 7 to 12 cycles was run. TCRdb fed the 5' RACE reads into MiXCR, producing one record per CDR3 protein. In the table there are nearly 800,000 distinct CDR3 sequences, around three fifths of which are singletons. On this clonotype: What it binds is unknown.

The receptor comes from a man aged 35-49 years in good health. The gene calls are TRBV7-3 and TRBJ2-1; 9 positions agree with TRBD1. Material: blood. This chain's CDR3 is CASSRNMITRDRVNEQFF. Here the CDR3 DNA reads TGTGCCAGCAGCCGAAATATGATAACCCGGGACAGGGTCAATGAGCAGTTCTTC. Drawing the rest from reference TRBV7-3 and TRBJ2-1, the complete variable domain is GAGVSQTPSNKVTEKGKYVELRCDPISGHTALYWYRQSLGQGPEFLIYFQGTGAADDSGLPNDRFFAVRPEGSVSTLKIQRTERGDSAVYLCASSRNMITRDRVNEQFFGPGTRLTVL.